This T cell receptor (beta chain) was captured in a study of blood T cell repertoires in COVID-19. As for the study in general: From the United States, Italy and Spain came samples of acute and convalescent COVID-19. Sources were T cells, B-cell-depleted T cells, or PBMCs; the material itself was cDNA or gDNA.

Per the original data handling: For nucleated cells, counts were estimated from reference gene primer amplification. Clones were sequenced by immunoSEQ multiplex PCR, and TCRdb holds only the in-frame ones, with some missing. That table supplies the V and J calls and clone size; D and trimming were determined from the DNA. The sample has 270,000 or so clones, 85% seen once. The CDR3 spans 14 residues. V was shortened by 3 bases and J by 6 bases, with 15 bases between the two germline ends. Per the germline V gene, CDR1 is LNHDA and CDR2 is SQIVND (reference sequence). The chain has TRBV19 and TRBJ2-7, with D perhaps TRBD1 (6 bases). Material: peripheral blood. This receptor was identified in a human donor in a cohort sampled during active COVID-19. The CDR3 sequence: CASSMGAGIGEQYF. CDR3 nucleotide sequence: TGTGCCAGTAGTATGGGGGCCGGAATAGGCGAGCAGTACTTC.